These 30 T cell receptor beta chains originate from one sample sequenced in a study of cytomegalovirus exposure and HLA in healthy donors. Primers included in the PCR were 60 Vbeta and 13 Jbeta primers. Data came from immunoSEQ multiplex PCR; TCRdb stores just in-frame clones and leaves some out. The table has roughly 140,000 clones, about 79% seen once. What was sequenced was PBMCs. All receptors come from a male donor in good health and CMV-seronegative.

V and J are TRBV9 and TRBJ1-5; no reliable D call. The CDR3 consists of 15 residues. CDR1 is SGDLS and CDR2 is YYNGEE in the germline V gene. The germline V and J ends were trimmed by 0 bases and 3 bases, with 10 bases remaining between them. CDR3 DNA sequence: TGTGCCAGCAGCGTAGGTTCGTCACTCAATCAGCCCCAGCATTTT. Amino acid sequence: CASSVGSSLNQPQHF.

This clone has a handful of counts. V usage is TRBV7-6 and J usage is TRBJ2-7, with 7 bases matching TRBD2. V shed 5 bases and J 6 bases; nucleotides not matched to a gene: 10. The CDR3 spans 14 residues. Per germline, CDR1 SGHVS and CDR2 FNYEAQ. The CDR3 DNA is TGTGCCAGCAGCGAAAGGACTAGTTCGAGCGAGCAGTACTTC. Translation: CASSERTSSSEQYF. Using reference TRBV7-6 and TRBJ2-7 for the parts outside the CDR3, the full variable domain is GAGVSQSPRYKVTKRGQDVALRCDPISGHVSLYWYRQALGQGPEFLTYFNYEAQQDKSGLPNDRFSAERPEGSISTLTIQRTEQRDSAMYRCASSERTSSSEQYFGPGTRLTVT.

The V gene is TRBV9, the J gene TRBJ2-5; 9 bases line up with TRBD1. Germline assignment: CDR1 SGDLS and CDR2 YYNGEE. This CDR3 comprises 14 residues. V lost 2 bases, J lost 4 bases, and 3 bases stayed unmatched. The CDR3 DNA is TGTGCCAGCAGCGTTAACAGGGGGCGAGAGACCCAGTACTTC. Translation gives CASSVNRGRETQYF.

V is TRBV27 and J is TRBJ1-1, with D tentatively TRBD1 (6 bases). The CDR3 is 14 residues long. Trimming removed 5 bases at V and 1 base at J, with 11 bases between. Germline assignment: CDR1 MNHEY and CDR2 SMNVEV (reference sequence). The CDR3 coding sequence is TGTGCCAGCAGTCTACAGGGTCGGAACACTGAAGCTTTCTTT. It encodes CASSLQGRNTEAFF.

In DNA, the CDR3 is TGCGCCAGCAGCCAGGGGACCGGGACAGTTTACAATGAGCAGTTCTTC. It specifies CASSQGTGTVYNEQFF. This chain links TRBV4-3 with TRBJ2-1, with 7 bases lining up with TRBD1. After removal of 3 bases from V and 4 bases from J, the junction contained 9 bases not matched to a gene. CDR1 is LGHNA and CDR2 is YSLEER in the germline V gene. This CDR3 has 16 residues.

The chain employs TRBV7-3 and TRBJ2-6; TRBD2 is a possible D gene (5 bases). V gave up 6 bases and J gave up 1 base, with 7 bases separating them. The CDR3 length is 14 residues. Germline assignment: CDR1 SGHTA and CDR2 FQGTGA. DNA of the CDR3: TGTGCCAGCAGTCCGGGGTCTGGGGCCAACGTCCTGACTTTC. Translating gives CASSPGSGANVLTF.

The chain has TRBV4-3 and TRBJ1-2; 8 bases are shared with TRBD1. V dropped 5 bases and J dropped 6; count of bases not matched to a gene: 5. Germline V gene lookup returns CDR1 LGHNA and CDR2 YSLEER. This CDR3 has 13 residues. The CDR3 sequence: CASSETGGNGYTF. The CDR3 coding sequence is TGCGCCAGCAGCGAAACAGGGGGAAATGGCTACACCTTC.

The V gene is TRBV19, the J gene TRBJ1-1; no definite D call. V gave up 5 bases and J gave up 0 bases, with 10 bases separating them. From germline, CDR1 is LNHDA and CDR2 SQIVND (reference sequence). This CDR3 comprises 14 residues. CDR3 nucleotides: TGTGCCAGTAGTTCTTACAGATTGAACACTGAAGCTTTCTTT. Its protein product is CASSSYRLNTEAFF. Combining the CDR3 with reference TRBV19 and TRBJ1-1 gives the whole variable domain DGGITQSPKYLFRKEGQNVTLSCEQNLNHDAMYWYRQDPGQGLRLIYYSQIVNDFQKGDIAEGYSVSREKKESFPLTVTSAQKNPTAFYLCASSSYRLNTEAFFGQGTRLTVV.

This clone was counted once. The chain joins TRBV7-2 to TRBJ2-7; 9 nucleotides line up with TRBD1. Germline-derived CDR1 and CDR2 are SGHTA and FQGNSA. This CDR3 comprises 13 residues. V gave up 5 bases and J gave up 11 bases; unmatched junction bases: 10. CDR3 bases: TGTGCCAGCAGCCCGGGGACAGGGCACTGGAAGTACTTC. Residues: CASSPGTGHWKYF.

The chain joins TRBV18 to TRBJ2-7; D might be TRBD1 (6 bases). Trimming removed 2 bases at V and 0 bases at J, with 11 bases between. The V gene's germline CDR1 is KGHSH and CDR2 LQKENI. CDR3 length equals 15 residues. The DNA for the CDR3 is TGTGCCAGCTCACCAGGGACAAAACTCTCCTACGAGCAGTACTTC. Its protein product is CASSPGTKLSYEQYF.

The count of this clone is one. The same CDR3 is also encoded by other DNA sequences in this sample. The V gene is TRBV19, the J gene TRBJ1-1; 7 bases map to TRBD1. The CDR3 has 14 amino acids. V lost 5 bases, J lost 1 base, and 4 bases stayed unmatched. Germline V gene sequence: CDR1 LNHDA, CDR2 SQIVND (reference sequence). The CDR3 DNA follows: TGTGCCAGTAGTCTACAGGGGCAGAACACTGAAGCTTTCTTT. It codes for CASSLQGQNTEAFF.

The V gene is TRBV10-1, the J gene TRBJ2-2; possibly TRBD2 for D (5 bases). The CDR3 is 13 amino acids. V dropped 5 bases and J dropped 6 bases, with 10 bases sitting between them. Germline CDR1 reads WNHNN; CDR2 reads SYGVQD (reference sequence). The CDR3 loop is CASSTGRPGELFF. DNA of the CDR3: TGCGCCAGCAGTACGGGGAGACCCGGGGAGCTGTTTTTT.

The CDR3 spells CASSLGLTNQPQHF. DNA for the CDR3: TGTGCCAGCAGTCTGGGACTGACAAATCAGCCCCAGCATTTT. The genes are TRBV25-1 and TRBJ1-5, with D possibly matching TRBD1 (5 bases). CDR1 MGHDK and CDR2 SYGVNS come from the germline V gene. This CDR3 is built from 14 residues. Deletions cut 5 bases from V and 4 bases from J, with 12 bases between. The whole variable domain, filled in from reference TRBV25-1 and TRBJ1-5, reads EADIYQTPRYLVIGTGKKITLECSQTMGHDKMYWYQQDPGMELHLIHYSYGVNSTEKGDLSSESTVSRIRTEHFPLTLESARPSHTSQYLCASSLGLTNQPQHFGDGTRLSIL.

In the case of this clone: At one end the junction does not follow the germline gene, possibly because of a read error. The chain uses TRBV5-5 and TRBJ1-1; D gene unclear. CDR1 and CDR2 from the germline V gene are SGHKS and YYEKEE (reference sequence). The CDR3 runs to 12 residues. For the CDR3, the DNA is TGTGCCAGCAGCTTGTCTTCCGGCGTTTGGGCTTTT. As protein: CASSLSSGVWAF. Looking up the rest from reference TRBV5-5 and TRBJ1-1 gives the full variable domain: DAGVTQSPTHLIKTRGQQVTLRCSPISGHKSVSWYQQVLGQGPQFIFQYYEKEERGRGNFPDRFSARQFPNYSSELNVNALLLGDSALYLCASSLSSGVWAFGQGTRLTVV.

This clone was observed once. The rearrangement joins TRBV30 to TRBJ2-5, with 7 bases identical to TRBD1. There are 18 residues in the CDR3. Germline V gene data show CDR1 as GTSNPN and CDR2 as SVGIG (reference sequence). The V and J ends lost 1 base and 1 base, in that order; junction bases with no gene match: 15. CDR3 loop: CAWSDLDRALSTQETQYF. The CDR3 bases are TGTGCCTGGAGTGACCTAGACAGGGCATTAAGCACCCAAGAGACCCAGTACTTC.

Concerning this clone itself: At one boundary the junction diverges from the germline segment, which might be a read error. V gene TRBV6-1 combines with J gene TRBJ2-7, with 7 bases aligning to TRBD2. The CDR3 consists of 15 residues. Per the germline V gene, CDR1 is MNHNS and CDR2 is SASEGT. This chain's CDR3 is CASSETGTMWYGQYF. Here the CDR3 DNA reads TGTGCCAGCAGCGAAACCGGGACTATGTGGTACGGGCAGTACTTC.

The chain couples TRBV15 to TRBJ2-2; D possibly corresponds to TRBD2 (6 bases). Germline loops: CDR1 LNHNV, CDR2 YYDKDF (reference sequence). The CDR3 sequence is 18 residues long. Trimming removed 0 bases at V and 1 base at J, with 15 bases between. The CDR3 protein is CATSRDMSEGVNTGELFF. The CDR3 DNA reads TGTGCCACCAGCAGAGATATGTCGGAGGGTGTGAACACCGGGGAGCTGTTTTTT.

This chain uses TRBV6-1 with TRBJ1-3; 7 nucleotides match TRBD1. The germline gives CDR1 MNHNS, CDR2 SASEGT. CDR3 length: 15 amino acids. Trimming at V came to 4 bases and at J to 0 bases, leaving 3 bases not matched to a gene. This CDR3 reads CASSVGTASGNTIYF. In nucleotides, the CDR3 is TGTGCCAGCAGTGTCGGGACAGCCTCTGGAAACACCATATATTTT.

The chain combines TRBV30 with TRBJ1-5; D remains ambiguous. The germline V gene has CDR1 GTSNPN and CDR2 SVGIG (reference sequence). V shed 2 bases and J shed 5 bases, with 10 bases lying between them. The CDR3 totals 13 residues. For the CDR3, the DNA is TGTGCCTGGAGTATGGCATTGCATCAGCCCCAGCATTTT. Translating it yields CAWSMALHQPQHF.

The chain joins TRBV30 to TRBJ2-7, with 7 bases that match TRBD2. Germline trimming cut 2 bases from V and 2 bases from J; bases unmatched to any gene: 6. The CDR3 totals 14 residues. Germline lookup yields CDR1 GTSNPN and CDR2 SVGIG (reference sequence). The CDR3 protein is CAWSPLAETYEQYF. In DNA form, the CDR3 reads TGTGCCTGGAGTCCGCTAGCGGAGACCTACGAGCAGTACTTC.

The chain carries TRBV10-3 and TRBJ2-2; tentatively, D is TRBD1 (5 bases). The V end was cut by 6 bases, the J end by 6 bases, with 8 bases between. The CDR3 spans 12 residues. The V gene's germline CDR1 is ENHRY and CDR2 SYGVKD. The CDR3 region has the DNA TGTGCCATCAGAACGACAGCCGGGGAGCTGTTTTTT. Residues: CAIRTTAGELFF.

This rearrangement joins TRBV19 to TRBJ1-2; D possibly corresponds to TRBD1 (6 bases). V shed 5 bases and J shed 4 bases, with 11 bases lying between them. Germline values: CDR1 LNHDA, CDR2 SQIVND (reference sequence). The CDR3 is 13 amino acids. The CDR3 here is CASSPTGSYGYTF. The CDR3 bases are TGTGCCAGTAGTCCTACAGGGTCCTATGGCTACACCTTC. The whole variable domain, filled in from reference TRBV19 and TRBJ1-2, reads DGGITQSPKYLFRKEGQNVTLSCEQNLNHDAMYWYRQDPGQGLRLIYYSQIVNDFQKGDIAEGYSVSREKKESFPLTVTSAQKNPTAFYLCASSPTGSYGYTFGSGTRLTVV.

J is TRBJ1-3 and V is TRBV29-1; perhaps TRBD1 as D (5 bases). CDR1 is SQVTM, CDR2 ANQGSEA, per germline. V gave up 6 bases and J gave up 0 bases, with 12 bases separating them. The CDR3 extends over 14 amino acids. The CDR3 coding sequence is TGCAGCGTCCAAGGGGCCATCTCTGGAAACACCATATATTTT. This gives the protein CSVQGAISGNTIYF.

This clone was observed a handful of times. In nucleotides, the CDR3 is TGTGCCAGCAGTGAACAGGGTGTAGATACGCAGTATTTT. This sequence encodes CASSEQGVDTQYF. The chain recombines TRBV25-1 with TRBJ2-3; D might be TRBD1 (5 bases). CDR1 and CDR2 from the germline V gene are MGHDK and SYGVNS. V was cut by 2 bases and J by 5 bases, with 8 bases left in between. This CDR3 contains 13 residues.

Only one count was recorded for this clone. The chain has TRBV7-9 and TRBJ2-7, with 10 bases fitting TRBD2. The length of the CDR3 is 14 residues. J lost 4 bases, V lost 6 bases, and 6 bases had no gene match. Germline V lookup: CDR1 SEHNR, CDR2 FQNEAQ (reference sequence). This chain's CDR3 is CASSQSGRAYEQYF. CDR3 nucleotides: TGTGCCAGCAGTCAAAGCGGGAGGGCTTACGAGCAGTACTTC. Filled out from reference TRBV7-9 and TRBJ2-7, the complete variable domain reads DTGVSQNPRHKITKRGQNVTFRCDPISEHNRLYWYRQTLGQGPEFLTYFQNEAQLEKSRLLSDRFSAERPKGSFSTLEIQRTEQGDSAMYLCASSQSGRAYEQYFGPGTRLTVT.

This rearrangement joins TRBV5-4 to TRBJ1-2; 10 nucleotides match TRBD1. Germline V gene lookup returns CDR1 SGHNT and CDR2 YYREEE (reference sequence). This CDR3 is 14 amino acids long. Trimming removed 3 bases from V and 5 bases from J; junction bases left unmatched: 4. CDR3 region: CASSYRTGGYGYTF. The DNA of the CDR3 is TGTGCCAGCAGCTACCGGACAGGGGGTTATGGCTACACCTTC.

The sample holds a few counts of this clone. The chain has TRBV7-2 and TRBJ2-5; a possible D gene is TRBD2 (5 bases). From germline, CDR1 is SGHTA and CDR2 FQGNSA. The ends were cut back, 8 bases at V and 9 bases at J, with 16 bases in the middle. This CDR3 is 12 amino acids long. In DNA form, the CDR3 reads TGTGCCAGCGGGCGGGCCGACGTGGCCCAGTACTTC. The encoded protein is CASGRADVAQYF.

In DNA form, the CDR3 reads TGTGCCAGCAGTGGACAGGGGCCCACAGATACGCAGTATTTT. Translated: CASSGQGPTDTQYF. V and J are TRBV6-1 and TRBJ2-3; 8 nucleotides align to TRBD1. Germline loops: CDR1 MNHNS, CDR2 SASEGT. CDR3 length: 14 residues. The trim removed 4 bases at V and 2 bases at J, leaving 2 bases unmatched.

As regards this clone: Other DNA sequences from this sample encode an identical CDR3 as well. The chain recombines TRBV9 with TRBJ2-7; 8 nucleotides match TRBD2. CDR3 length equals 14 residues. Germline lookup yields CDR1 SGDLS and CDR2 YYNGEE. V lost 0 bases to trimming and J lost 2 bases; unmatched junction nucleotides: 1. The CDR3 nucleotides are TGTGCCAGCAGCGTAGCGGGAGGGCCCTACGAGCAGTACTTC. This encodes CASSVAGGPYEQYF.

The J gene is TRBJ2-5, the V gene TRBV7-9, with a weak D call TRBD2 (6 bases). The CDR3 is 13 residues long. From germline, CDR1 is SEHNR and CDR2 FQNEAQ (reference sequence). V lost 8 bases, J lost 1 base, and 11 bases lay in between. The CDR3 region has the DNA TGTGCCAGCGGATCCGGGAGCCAAGAGACCCAGTACTTC. Translation gives CASGSGSQETQYF. Based on the CDR3 plus reference TRBV7-9 and TRBJ2-5, the full variable domain is DTGVSQNPRHKITKRGQNVTFRCDPISEHNRLYWYRQTLGQGPEFLTYFQNEAQLEKSRLLSDRFSAERPKGSFSTLEIQRTEQGDSAMYLCASGSGSQETQYFGPGTRLLVL.